Here is one T cell receptor beta chain with its context. This clone's antigen is unknown. No quality values exist for individual bases; no much larger clone is one base distant. For CDR1 and CDR2, the germline V gene (reference sequence) lists LNHDA and SQIVND. The CDR3, from cysteine to phenylalanine, totals 13 residues. Only the CDR3 region is kept as DNA, spanning 39 bases read in frame from base 1. V was cut back by 2 bases and J by 6 bases, leaving a gap of 8 bases between them. The data originate from a study of T cell responses to AZD1222 COVID-19 vaccine (dated by TCRdb to about 2021). For the wider study: A total of approximately 240 trial participants underwent TCR sequencing, of whom roughly 210 had received two doses of AZD1222 and approximately 25 had received two doses of the MenACWY control vaccine. Trial participants were enrolled by age into subgroups of 18-55, 56-69 and 70-plus years, and roughly 160, 29 and 62 TCR-sequenced participants, respectively, were included in these subgroups. Study-level results and caveats: The 56-69-year group was small, and its depth increase did not reach significance, likely because of low power. Vaccine-associated CD4 TCRs spanned the whole spike protein, with dominant responses in regions 160-218 and 743-854. After two AZD1222 doses, both the breadth and the depth of spike-specific TCRs were significantly higher than at day 0 and than in MenACWY recipients. Most participants were white British and females outnumbered males, and the authors suggested that clonal diversity may have been underestimated. Epitopes outside the regions mutated in the B.1.351 and B.1.1.7 variants were reportedly recognized by nearly half of the unique spike-specific TCRs. Because no day 14 peak-response samples were available, repertoires were characterized only after the peak T cell response. Conclusions about previously exposed vaccinees are limited because only a handful of AZD1222 recipients were SARS-CoV-2 seropositive at baseline.

Read against the paper, the sample's time point label means: baseline before first vaccination. What this sample's treatment or condition label stands for: meningococcal conjugate vaccine given as trial control. Vaccinee samples came from UK trials COV001 and COV002, including a single-blind randomized controlled phase 2/3 trial of AZD1222 (ChAdOx1 nCoV-19) in healthy adults. Trial participant PBMC samples were collected at day 0 and day 28 after the second dose for TCRbeta chain sequencing. The CDR3 regions of human TCRbeta chains were analyzed by immunosequencing. In the original analysis: Repertoire TCRs were checked for matches against a reference library of SARS-CoV-2-specific TCRs that had been generated using the MIRA antigen-specificity platform. Breadth meant the fraction of unique TCRs that were SARS-CoV-2-associated, whereas depth meant the fraction of total T cells that were SARS-CoV-2-associated. Using the MIRA data, every spike-specific TCR was mapped to the spike region that the TCR reacted to and assigned to either a CD4 or a CD8 class. Log10-transformed breadth and depth values were compared by one-way ANOVA with Sidak's multiple comparisons tests. The clones in this table, taken by TCRdb from immuneACCESS, are in-frame only. Not every clone is retained; where verified, under half of the shortfall comes from an unresolved V gene, and the cause of the rest is unknown. The DNA gave D and trimming, while V, J and clone size come from that table. The sample data list 85,000 to 90,000 clones, and around nine tenths of these were observed just once. The ten largest clones take up 5.2% of the sample.

The sequences come from peripheral blood, collected on day 0 of MenACWY control vaccination. The receptor's source is an adult in good health. The V and J segments used are TRBV19 and TRBJ1-5, with the D gene not clear enough to name. The DNA sequence reads TGTGCCAGTAGTATAAGGTGGGGTCAGCCCCAGCATTTT. It translates as CASSIRWGQPQHF.